This passage covers 24 T cell receptor beta chains from one sample sequenced in a study of cytomegalovirus exposure and HLA in healthy donors. The PCR used 60 Vbeta and 13 Jbeta primers. Sequencing used immunoSEQ multiplex PCR; TCRdb keeps in-frame clones, though not all of them. In the table there are some 100,000 clones, about four fifths of which are singletons. Sequencing input: PBMCs. The receptors originated from a male donor in good health and CMV-seropositive.

The gene calls are TRBV6-1 and TRBJ2-5, with 11 bases that match TRBD2. CDR3 length: 15 residues. Germline loops: CDR1 MNHNS, CDR2 SASEGT. After removal of 2 bases from V and 5 bases from J, the junction contained 4 bases not matched to a gene. The CDR3 DNA follows: TGTGCCAGCAGTGAAATTAGCGGGAGGGCGGAGACCCAGTACTTC. Translated, it gives CASSEISGRAETQYF.

J is TRBJ1-1 and V is TRBV5-1, with unresolved D. The V end was cut by 0 bases, the J end by 4 bases, with 13 bases between. CDR3 length: 15 amino acids. Germline CDR1 is SGHRS and CDR2 is YFSETQ. CDR3 DNA sequence: TGCGCCAGCAGCTTGGGGGCCGCCGAGGGCACTGAAGCTTTCTTT. This gives the protein CASSLGAAEGTEAFF.

This clone turned up a few times. This chain connects TRBV19 to TRBJ2-1; TRBD1 matches at 10 bases. V was pared by 5 bases and J by 0 bases, with 4 bases of the junction left unmatched. There are 16 residues in the CDR3. From germline, CDR1 is LNHDA and CDR2 SQIVND (reference sequence). CDR3 sequence: CASSRRTGGSYNEQFF. The CDR3 DNA reads as TGTGCCAGTAGTCGAAGGACAGGGGGCTCCTACAATGAGCAGTTCTTC.

The chain carries TRBV5-1 and TRBJ2-3; 7 bases agree with TRBD1. The CDR3 has 15 amino acids. The V gene end was trimmed by 4 bases and the J gene end by 0 bases; junction bases not matched to a gene: 5. Germline V CDR1 and CDR2: SGHRS, YFSETQ. The CDR3 DNA is TGCGCCAGCAGCGGATTAGGGGGCAGCACAGATACGCAGTATTTT. The encoded protein is CASSGLGGSTDTQYF.

The chain combines TRBV5-6 with TRBJ2-1, with 9 bases that match TRBD1. The CDR3 spans 16 residues. Trimming at V came to 4 bases and at J to 6 bases, leaving 11 bases not matched to a gene. The germline CDR1 and CDR2 sequences are SGHDT and YYEEEE. CDR3 DNA: TGTGCCAGCAGCGTACGACAGGGGGTCTGGTTCAATGAGCAGTTCTTC. It translates to CASSVRQGVWFNEQFF. Together with reference TRBV5-6 and TRBJ2-1, the CDR3 gives the full variable domain: DAGVTQSPTHLIKTRGQQVTLRCSPKSGHDTVSWYQQALGQGPQFIFQYYEEEERQRGNFPDRFSGHQFPNYSSELNVNALLLGDSALYLCASSVRQGVWFNEQFFGPGTRLTVL.

The chain combines TRBV27 with TRBJ1-1; 7 nucleotides line up with TRBD1. Germline V lookup: CDR1 MNHEY, CDR2 SMNVEV (reference sequence). The CDR3 totals 13 residues. V dropped 6 bases and J dropped 7; count of bases not matched to a gene: 8. CDR3 in DNA: TGTGCCAGCAGCCCCAGACAGGGCTATGAAGCTTTCTTT. Its protein product is CASSPRQGYEAFF.

V gene TRBV27 combines with J gene TRBJ1-2; 8 bases line up with TRBD1. Per germline, CDR1 MNHEY and CDR2 SMNVEV (reference sequence). CDR3 size: 13 residues. V shed 1 base, J shed 8 bases, and the junction held 3 bases outside the gene matches. CDR3 nucleotide sequence: TGTGCCAGCAGTTTATTGCCAGGGGGCGGCTACACCTTC. This gives the protein CASSLLPGGGYTF.

J is TRBJ2-7 and V is TRBV5-4; TRBD2 might be the D (7 bases). CDR3 length: 17 amino acids. Germline V CDR1 and CDR2: SGHNT, YYREEE (reference sequence). With 6 bases removed from V and 0 bases from J, the gap between germline ends came to 22 bases. CDR3 DNA: TGTGCCAGCACCCCACCGGGGGGCGCCAGACACTCCTACGAGCAGTACTTC. This gives the protein CASTPPGGARHSYEQYF.

CDR3 bases: TGTGCCAGCAGCCCTCCTGGGCAGAACACTGAAGCTTTCTTT. Encoded protein: CASSPPGQNTEAFF. The genes are TRBV11-1 and TRBJ1-1; D remains ambiguous. V was pared by 5 bases and J by 1 base, with 11 bases between. The CDR3 loop spans 14 amino acids. The germline V gene has CDR1 SGHAT and CDR2 FQDESV (reference sequence).

The chain uses TRBV2 and TRBJ2-7, with D hard to call. Germline V gives CDR1 SNHLY, CDR2 FYNNEI. V lost 8 bases and J 0 bases, leaving 11 bases between the germline ends. The CDR3 runs 13 residues. CDR3 sequence (DNA): TGTGCCAGCGAAGTTAGTAGCTCCTACGAGCAGTACTTC. It specifies CASEVSSSYEQYF.

V is TRBV19 and J is TRBJ1-1, with a weak D call TRBD1 (5 bases). CDR1 and CDR2 (germline): LNHDA, SQIVND (reference sequence). Trimming cost V 6 bases and J 4 bases, with 12 bases left between them. The CDR3 covers 13 residues. CDR3 DNA sequence: TGTGCCAGTAGCCACGCAGGGATCACTGAAGCTTTCTTT. Protein product: CASSHAGITEAFF.

The chain employs TRBV6-6 and TRBJ1-5, with a possible D match to TRBD1 (5 bases). The V end was cut by 4 bases, the J end by 1 base, with 14 bases between. The germline gives CDR1 MNHNY, CDR2 SVGAGI (reference sequence). The CDR3 loop spans 16 amino acids. CDR3 in amino acids: CASSSDSGVSNQPQHF. In DNA form, the CDR3 reads TGTGCCAGCAGTTCCGACTCGGGGGTCAGCAATCAGCCCCAGCATTTT.

A note on this clone: A junction end diverges from the germline sequence, so it may reflect a read error. This chain uses TRBV7-7 with TRBJ2-7, with D possibly matching TRBD1 (6 bases). The germline V gene encodes CDR1 SSHAT and CDR2 FNYEAQ (reference sequence). The CDR3 sequence is 13 residues long. The CDR3 sequence: CASSLILGAEQYF. The DNA for the CDR3 is TGTGCTAGCAGCTTAATTTTGGGGGCCGAGCAGTACTTC.

As concerns this clone: Germline and junction disagree at one end, which may indicate a read error. V is TRBV6-1 and J is TRBJ2-7; a possible D gene is TRBD1 (6 bases). CDR1 MNHNS and CDR2 SASEGT come from the germline V gene. This CDR3 has 14 residues. CDR3 DNA: TGTGCCAGCACCGAAGTACAGGGCTCCCACGAGCAGTACTTC. Its protein is CASTEVQGSHEQYF.

This sequence joins TRBV2 and TRBJ1-3, with D possibly TRBD1 on 5 matching bases. V was cut by 8 bases and J by 1 base, with 18 bases left in between. The germline gives CDR1 SNHLY, CDR2 FYNNEI. The CDR3 consists of 16 residues. DNA of the CDR3: TGTGCCAGCTCACCTGTGCGGCCAGGGTCTGGAAACACCATATATTTT. It yields the protein CASSPVRPGSGNTIYF.

This sequence joins TRBV30 and TRBJ1-2; D is perhaps TRBD1 (5 bases). The V end was cut by 4 bases, the J end by 7 bases, with 25 bases between. Germline values: CDR1 GTSNPN, CDR2 SVGIG (reference sequence). This CDR3 has 16 residues. Here the CDR3 reads CAWNPSRPGRGSGYTF. CDR3 nucleotides: TGTGCCTGGAACCCATCACGGCCAGGGAGGGGTAGTGGCTACACCTTC.

The chain uses TRBV23-1 and TRBJ1-4; maybe TRBD1 (6 bases). TRBV23-1 is recorded as an ORF, its role being uncertain. This CDR3 has 16 amino acids. Trimming left V 8 bases short and J 2 bases short, with 18 bases between. DNA for the CDR3: TGCGCCAGCGCCGGGGTGGGGGCGGGTACTAATGAAAAACTGTTTTTT. Its translation: CASAGVGAGTNEKLFF.

This clone was seen a single time. In nucleotides, the CDR3 is TGTGCCAGCAGCGGGACAGGACTAAGCAATCAGCCCCAGCATTTT. This translates into CASSGTGLSNQPQHF. V and J are TRBV2 and TRBJ1-5, with 8 bases fitting TRBD1. The junction had 5 bases not matched to a gene; V was cut back by 6 bases and J by 1 base. This CDR3 contains 15 residues. From germline, CDR1 is SNHLY and CDR2 FYNNEI. The full variable domain, completed using reference TRBV2 and TRBJ1-5, is EPEVTQTPSHQVTQMGQEVILRCVPISNHLYFYWYRQILGQKVEFLVSFYNNEISEKSEIFDDQFSVERPDGSNFTLKIRSTKLEDSAMYFCASSGTGLSNQPQHFGDGTRLSIL.

V gene TRBV4-1 combines with J gene TRBJ1-6; TRBD1 matches at 7 bases. CDR1 and CDR2 (germline): MGHRA, YSYEKL. This CDR3 is 14 amino acids long. J was trimmed by 9 bases and V by 4 bases; bases with no gene match: 6. The CDR3 reads CASSPRDSGSPLHF. The CDR3 DNA is TGCGCCAGCAGCCCCAGGGACAGCGGTTCACCCCTCCACTTT.

The chain recombines TRBV29-1 with TRBJ2-1; D is unclear. This CDR3 has 10 residues. Germline CDR1 is SQVTM and CDR2 is ANQGSEA. The germline V and J ends were trimmed by 6 bases and 5 bases, with 5 bases remaining between them. CDR3 protein: CSVQNNEQFF. CDR3 nucleotide sequence: TGCAGCGTGCAGAACAATGAGCAGTTCTTC.

The chain carries TRBV6-6 and TRBJ1-3; D remains unclear. The CDR3 sequence is 14 residues long. V lost 5 bases and J lost 0, with 8 bases in between. Germline V gene sequence: CDR1 MNHNY, CDR2 SVGAGI (reference sequence). CDR3: CASSKGGSGNTIYF. The CDR3 DNA follows: TGTGCCAGCAGTAAGGGAGGCTCTGGAAACACCATATATTTT.

The chain combines TRBV25-1 with TRBJ2-5, with D tentatively TRBD1 (6 bases). Trimming took off 6 bases at V and 1 base at J, with 12 bases between the two ends. The CDR3 has 14 amino acids. Per germline, CDR1 MGHDK and CDR2 SYGVNS. The CDR3 loop reads CASSARTAQETQYF. The CDR3 nucleotides are TGTGCCAGCAGCGCCCGGACAGCCCAAGAGACCCAGTACTTC.

The J gene is TRBJ1-2, the V gene TRBV6-5; D unresolved. CDR3 length equals 13 residues. Deletions cut 2 bases from V and 2 bases from J, with 6 bases between. The germline V gene encodes CDR1 MNHEY and CDR2 SVGAGI. CDR3 DNA: TGTGCCAGCAGTTACGGCGGAAACTATGGCTACACCTTC. It specifies CASSYGGNYGYTF.

The chain is built from TRBV4-1 and TRBJ1-1; the D gene is possibly TRBD1 (5 bases). The CDR3 extends over 15 amino acids. V shed 4 bases and J shed 1 base, with 13 bases lying between them. Looked up from germline, CDR1 is MGHRA and CDR2 is YSYEKL. Written as DNA, the CDR3 is TGCGCCAGCAGCCGCCTAAGACAGACGAACACTGAAGCTTTCTTT. Protein product: CASSRLRQTNTEAFF.